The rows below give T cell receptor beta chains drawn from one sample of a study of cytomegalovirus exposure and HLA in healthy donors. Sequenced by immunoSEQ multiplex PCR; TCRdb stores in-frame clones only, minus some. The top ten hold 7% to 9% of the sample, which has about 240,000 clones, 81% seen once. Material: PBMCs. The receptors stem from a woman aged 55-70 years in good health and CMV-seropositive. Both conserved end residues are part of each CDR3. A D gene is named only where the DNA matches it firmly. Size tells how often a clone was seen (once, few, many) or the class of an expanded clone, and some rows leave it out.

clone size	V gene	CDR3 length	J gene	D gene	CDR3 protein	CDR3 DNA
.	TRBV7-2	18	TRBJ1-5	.	CASSLAGGSRGGNQPQHF	TGTGCCAGCAGCTTAGCGGGGGGGTCGCGGGGTGGCAATCAGCCCCAGCATTTT
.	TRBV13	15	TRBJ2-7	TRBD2	CASSYGLAGEDEQYF	TGTGCCAGCAGCTACGGACTAGCGGGAGAAGACGAGCAGTACTTC
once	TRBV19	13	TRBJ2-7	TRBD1	CASSKSRGYEQYF	TGTGCCAGTAGTAAGAGCAGGGGGTACGAGCAGTACTTC
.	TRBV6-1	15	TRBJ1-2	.	CASSEFLGVDYGYTF	TGTGCCAGCAGTGAATTCCTCGGAGTGGACTATGGCTACACCTTC
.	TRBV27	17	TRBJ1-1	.	CASSLSAGSGAIIEAFF	TGTGCCAGCAGTTTATCGGCTGGATCAGGGGCAATAATTGAAGCTTTCTTT
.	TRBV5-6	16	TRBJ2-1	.	CASSLEGGSSYNEQFF	TGTGCCAGCAGCTTGGAAGGGGGAAGCTCCTACAATGAGCAGTTCTTC
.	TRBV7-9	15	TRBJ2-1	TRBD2	CASSLQAGGPGEQFF	TGTGCCAGCAGCTTACAAGCGGGAGGGCCGGGTGAGCAGTTCTTC
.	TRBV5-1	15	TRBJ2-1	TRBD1	CASSLVGTGVNEQFF	TGCGCCAGCAGCTTGGTAGGGACAGGGGTAAATGAGCAGTTCTTC
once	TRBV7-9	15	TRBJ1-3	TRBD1	CSSSFGDSSGNTIYF	TGTTCCAGCAGCTTTGGGGACAGCTCTGGAAACACCATATATTTT
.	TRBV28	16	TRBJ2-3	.	CASVPPISVRTDTQYF	TGTGCCAGCGTCCCTCCTATTAGCGTGCGCACAGATACGCAGTATTTT
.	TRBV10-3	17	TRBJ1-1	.	CAISGSWGKGVDTEAFF	TGTGCCATCAGTGGGTCCTGGGGAAAGGGAGTCGACACTGAAGCTTTCTTT
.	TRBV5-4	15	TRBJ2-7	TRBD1	CASSPEGQAAYEQYF	TGTGCCAGCAGCCCAGAGGGACAGGCAGCCTACGAGCAGTACTTC
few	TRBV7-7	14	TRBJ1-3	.	CASSLTVTGNTIYF	TGTGCCAGCAGCTTAACAGTTACTGGAAACACCATATATTTT